This T cell receptor (beta chain) was captured by sequencing in a study of control samples from healthy donors and cancer patients. The repertoire was sequenced with immunoSEQ multiplex PCR; TCRdb's copy has only in-frame clones and lacks some. The sample yields 140,000 to 150,000 clones, roughly 90% seen once. The sequence came from a man aged 25-45 years in good health. Input material: blood.

The chain's CDR3 is CASSIGRMTRNTEAFF. DNA for the CDR3: TGTGCCAGTAGTATTGGCAGGATGACCCGGAACACTGAAGCTTTCTTT. This chain joins TRBV19 and TRBJ1-1; D ambiguous. Trimming shortened V by 3 bases and J by 1 base, and 15 bases separated the two germline ends. This CDR3 contains 16 residues. Germline-derived CDR1 and CDR2 are LNHDA and SQIVND (reference sequence). Filled out from reference TRBV19 and TRBJ1-1, the complete variable domain reads DGGITQSPKYLFRKEGQNVTLSCEQNLNHDAMYWYRQDPGQGLRLIYYSQIVNDFQKGDIAEGYSVSREKKESFPLTVTSAQKNPTAFYLCASSIGRMTRNTEAFFGQGTRLTVV.